This T cell receptor beta chain was recorded in a study of blood T cell repertoires in COVID-19. For the study at large: In each case, the material was cDNA or gDNA derived from T cells, B-cell-depleted T cells, or PBMCs.

Adults between about 18 and 95 years of age took part from fewer than 30 US areas. Which cohort a participant joined came from the clinical history participants gave. This CDR3 is built from 15 residues. Germline V gene lookup returns CDR1 PRHDT and CDR2 FYEKMQ (reference sequence). V lost 1 base to trimming and J lost 7 bases, with 14 bases between them. This table comes from immunoSEQ multiplex PCR, and its TCRdb copy is limited to in-frame clones, with some not included. The profile covers approximately 360,000 clones, with under 85% appearing a single time and approximately 5% taken by the ten largest.

The chain is built from TRBV13 and TRBJ1-3; D is uncertain. The material sequenced was PBMCs or T cells enriched from blood (not recorded which). This receptor was identified in a woman aged 50 to 60 who had recovered from COVID-19. The CDR3 DNA follows: TGTGCCAGCAGCTTAGTGTACGGCGGGAGGAACACCATATATTTT. Translation gives CASSLVYGGRNTIYF. The whole variable domain, filled in from reference TRBV13 and TRBJ1-3, reads AAGVIQSPRHLIKEKRETATLKCYPIPRHDTVYWYQQGPGQDPQFLISFYEKMQSDKGSIPDRFSAQQFSDYHSELNMSSLELGDSALYFCASSLVYGGRNTIYFGEGSWLTVV.